What follows is one T cell receptor (beta chain) and its context. Germline values: CDR1 SEHNR, CDR2 FQNEAQ (reference sequence). The CDR3 has 13 amino acids. V gave up 2 bases and J gave up 4 bases, with 8 bases separating them. This entry is derived from a study of shared clonotypes between healthy human individuals. Assay used: immunoSEQ multiplex PCR; TCRdb lists only in-frame clones, some missing. This sample has 1.4 million to 1.5 million clones, with roughly 96% found just once. V is TRBV7-9 and J is TRBJ1-2; no clear D. Sequencing was done on a sample of naive CD4+ T cells sorted from blood. Indicated subset: CD45RA+ positively selected. The sequence was collected from a man aged 25 to 40 in good health. The CDR3, as DNA: TGTGCCAGCAGCTTATCACGCAGCTATGGCTACACCTTC. This codes for CASSLSRSYGYTF.